These 25 T cell receptor beta chains were all obtained from the same sample, sequenced in a study of control samples from healthy donors and cancer patients. TCRdb's table, derived via immunoSEQ multiplex PCR, lists solely in-frame clones and lacks some. The sample lists about 51,000 clones; roughly 90% were seen once. Sequenced: PBMCs. These receptors were obtained from a man in his fifties or sixties with head and neck cancer.

The rearrangement uses TRBV20-1 and TRBJ2-7; D remains ambiguous. Germline V gives CDR1 DFQATT, CDR2 SNEGSKA (reference sequence). V was trimmed by 4 bases and J by 2 bases, leaving 6 bases between them. This CDR3 is 11 amino acids long. The CDR3 sequence is CSAIWAYEQYF. In nucleotides, the CDR3 is TGCAGTGCTATATGGGCCTACGAGCAGTACTTC.

The chain is built from TRBV19 and TRBJ1-1, with D possibly matching TRBD1 (5 bases). CDR1 and CDR2 from the germline V gene are LNHDA and SQIVND (reference sequence). The CDR3 is made up of 15 amino acids. V was trimmed by 5 bases and J by 3 bases, leaving 16 bases between them. The CDR3 loop is CASSLSSAGHTEAFF. DNA for the CDR3: TGTGCCAGTAGTTTGTCTTCGGCAGGGCACACTGAAGCTTTCTTT.

In this sample, this clone turned up a few times. This sample includes further DNA sequences coding for the same CDR3. The chain has TRBV19 and TRBJ2-1, with 10 bases lining up with TRBD2. Per germline, CDR1 LNHDA and CDR2 SQIVND (reference sequence). V shed 8 bases and J 4 bases; nucleotides not matched to a gene: 5. There are 14 residues in the CDR3. The CDR3 sequence is CASSSGGDYNEQFF. In DNA, the CDR3 is TGTGCCAGTTCAAGCGGGGGGGATTACAATGAGCAGTTCTTC.

This chain joins TRBV5-1 and TRBJ2-5; D may be TRBD1 or TRBD2 (5 bases each). Trimming cost V 6 bases and J 2 bases, with 14 bases left between them. CDR3 length: 14 residues. CDR1 SGHRS and CDR2 YFSETQ come from the germline V gene. For the CDR3, the DNA is TGCGCCAGCAAGATTGGGACGGCGCAAGAGACCCAGTACTTC. As protein: CASKIGTAQETQYF. The variable domain in full, with the rest retrieved from reference TRBV5-1 and TRBJ2-5, is KAGVTQTPRYLIKTRGQQVTLSCSPISGHRSVSWYQQTPGQGLQFLFEYFSETQRNKGNFPGRFSGRQFSNSRSEMNVSTLELGDSALYLCASKIGTAQETQYFGPGTRLLVL.

As for this clone: In the same sample, other DNA sequences code for this CDR3. The chain combines TRBV18 with TRBJ2-7; D not certain. V lost 2 bases to trimming and J lost 1 base, with 3 bases between them. There are 12 residues in the CDR3. Per the germline V gene, CDR1 is KGHSH and CDR2 is LQKENI. The CDR3 DNA reads as TGTGCCAGCTCACCAAGTTCCTACGAGCAGTACTTC. This translates into CASSPSSYEQYF.

The chain couples TRBV4-2 to TRBJ1-2, with TRBD1 as a possible D gene (6 bases). Germline assignment: CDR1 LGHNA and CDR2 YNFKEQ. The CDR3 length is 14 residues. V lost 4 bases to trimming and J lost 2 bases, with 11 bases between them. DNA for the CDR3: TGTGCCAGCAGCCGGAGCGGACAGAACTATGGCTACACCTTC. Its translation: CASSRSGQNYGYTF.

Only one count was recorded for this clone. The V gene is TRBV7-2, the J gene TRBJ1-6; TRBD1 might be the D (5 bases). Germline values: CDR1 SGHTA, CDR2 FQGNSA. This CDR3 has 15 residues. V gave up 5 bases and J gave up 6 bases, with 14 bases separating them. CDR3 sequence reads: CASSPSRGLNSPLHF. CDR3 bases: TGTGCCAGCAGCCCCTCACGGGGCCTTAATTCACCCCTCCACTTT.

The table lists this clone with a count of one. The gene calls are TRBV5-6 and TRBJ2-1; 8 positions match TRBD2. V lost 2 bases and J lost 3; bases outside the gene matches: 1. Germline CDR1 SGHDT, CDR2 YYEEEE. The length of the CDR3 is 14 residues. Here the CDR3 DNA reads TGTGCCAGCAGCTTTGCGGGGGGCTACAATGAGCAGTTCTTC. Residues: CASSFAGGYNEQFF.

The chain carries TRBV6-1 and TRBJ1-1; D is perhaps TRBD1 (5 bases). Germline values: CDR1 MNHNS, CDR2 SASEGT. The length of the CDR3 is 15 residues. Trimming stripped 3 bases from V and 2 bases from J, with 13 bases between. CDR3 sequence: CASSEGLQVNTEAFF. The CDR3, as DNA: TGTGCCAGCAGTGAGGGGCTCCAGGTAAACACTGAAGCTTTCTTT.

The rearrangement links TRBV5-1 to TRBJ2-7, with D possibly being TRBD1 or TRBD2 (5 bases each). This CDR3 comprises 14 residues. V was trimmed by 0 bases and J by 0 bases, leaving 7 bases between them. The germline V gene encodes CDR1 SGHRS and CDR2 YFSETQ. CDR3 in DNA: TGCGCCAGCAGCTTGGGGGGGAACTCCTACGAGCAGTACTTC. Translating gives CASSLGGNSYEQYF.

The chain has TRBV29-1 and TRBJ1-1; possible D gene TRBD1, 5 bases. CDR1 SQVTM and CDR2 ANQGSEA come from the germline V gene. Between the trimmed V and J ends, which lost 7 bases and 3 bases, there was a span of 15 bases. CDR3 length equals 13 residues. Written as DNA, the CDR3 is TGCAGCGCTGGGGACGTGGGCGACACTGAAGCTTTCTTT. As protein: CSAGDVGDTEAFF.

The rearrangement links TRBV7-8 to TRBJ2-7, with 10 bases identical to TRBD2. V lost 5 bases, J lost 0 bases, and 4 bases stayed unmatched. This CDR3 spans 15 amino acids. Germline values: CDR1 SGHVS, CDR2 FQNEAQ. CDR3 loop: CASSGASGSSYEQYF. As DNA, the CDR3 is TGTGCCAGCAGCGGGGCTAGCGGGAGCTCCTACGAGCAGTACTTC.

V gene TRBV15 combines with J gene TRBJ2-3; 7 positions agree with TRBD2. V gave up 5 bases and J gave up 1 base; unmatched junction bases: 3. Germline lookup yields CDR1 LNHNV and CDR2 YYDKDF (reference sequence). There are 14 residues in the CDR3. DNA for the CDR3: TGTGCCACCAGCCTCGGGAGGCGCACAGATACGCAGTATTTT. It encodes CATSLGRRTDTQYF.

In its sample, this clone was seen once. The rearrangement joins TRBV15 to TRBJ2-5; 10 bases agree with TRBD2. V was clipped by 3 bases and J by 2 bases; unmatched bases: 9. The CDR3 loop spans 17 amino acids. Per germline, CDR1 LNHNV and CDR2 YYDKDF (reference sequence). The CDR3 spells CATSRALGAGGQETQYF. For the CDR3, the DNA is TGTGCCACCAGCAGGGCGCTCGGAGCGGGGGGGCAAGAGACCCAGTACTTC.

This clone was observed once. V usage is TRBV6-2 or TRBV6-3 and J usage is TRBJ2-6; a possible D gene is TRBD2 (5 bases). V lost 5 bases and J 3 bases, leaving 8 bases between the germline ends. The CDR3 has 14 residues. Looked up from germline, CDR1 is MNHEY and CDR2 is SVGEGT. CDR3 loop: CASSHEGGANVLTF. In nucleotides, the CDR3 is TGTGCCAGCAGTCACGAGGGTGGGGCCAACGTCCTGACTTTC.

The V and J genes are TRBV29-1 and TRBJ1-1, with 8 bases that match TRBD1. The CDR3 sequence is 16 residues long. From germline, CDR1 is SQVTM and CDR2 ANQGSEA. V lost 4 bases, J lost 5 bases, and 15 bases stayed unmatched. The CDR3 nucleotides read TGCAGCGTTGTGAGAGACAGGGGATCTCGGCGAACTGAAGCTTTCTTT. Translated: CSVVRDRGSRRTEAFF.

This chain uses TRBV25-1 with TRBJ2-2, with D possibly being TRBD1 (6 bases). The CDR3 runs to 14 residues. V gave up 6 bases and J gave up 4 bases, with 12 bases separating them. Germline assignment: CDR1 MGHDK and CDR2 SYGVNS. CDR3 protein: CASRKQGSTGELFF. In DNA form, the CDR3 reads TGTGCCAGCAGGAAACAGGGTTCCACCGGGGAGCTGTTTTTT.

The chain joins TRBV12-3 or TRBV12-4 to TRBJ1-1, with unresolved D. V was pared by 3 bases and J by 1 base, with 6 bases between. The CDR3 covers 13 residues. DNA of the CDR3: TGTGCCAGCAGTTTTCGACAGAACACTGAAGCTTTCTTT. This translates into CASSFRQNTEAFF.

This chain uses TRBV4-2 with TRBJ1-2, with a weak D call TRBD1 (5 bases). This CDR3 contains 14 residues. Germline CDR1 reads LGHNA; CDR2 reads YNFKEQ. V lost 1 base and J lost 5, with 11 bases in between. The CDR3 loop reads CASSQASGNYGYTF. Written as DNA, the CDR3 is TGTGCCAGCAGCCAAGCGTCAGGGAATTATGGCTACACCTTC.

The chain is built from TRBV10-1 and TRBJ2-7; D perhaps matches TRBD1 (6 bases). Germline CDR1 WNHNN, CDR2 SYGVQD (reference sequence). V lost 3 bases and J lost 2, with 14 bases in between. This CDR3 contains 15 residues. CDR3 DNA: TGCGCCAGCAGTGACCCAGGGGATCTAACCTACGAGCAGTACTTC. Encoded protein: CASSDPGDLTYEQYF.

The chain carries TRBV19 and TRBJ1-4; D may be TRBD1 (6 bases). Trimming shortened V by 9 bases and J by 3 bases, and 11 bases separated the two germline ends. The CDR3 length is 13 residues. From germline, CDR1 is LNHDA and CDR2 SQIVND (reference sequence). The CDR3 DNA follows: TGTGCCAGCAACCGGGGGCCTAATGAAAAACTGTTTTTT. Translated: CASNRGPNEKLFF.

The genes are TRBV7-9 and TRBJ1-1, with 7 positions matching TRBD1. Germline CDR1 SEHNR, CDR2 FQNEAQ (reference sequence). The ends lost 4 bases at V and 1 base at J; junction bases unmatched: 6. CDR3 size: 15 residues. For the CDR3, the DNA is TGTGCCAGCAGCTCTAGACGACAGGGGAACACTGAAGCTTTCTTT. This encodes CASSSRRQGNTEAFF.

This chain uses TRBV6-2 or TRBV6-3 with TRBJ2-6; no reliable D call. The germline V gene has CDR1 MNHEY and CDR2 SVGEGT. Trimming pared 0 bases from V and 0 bases from J, leaving 3 bases between. There are 15 residues in the CDR3. The CDR3 DNA is TGTGCCAGCAGTTACTCAGGCTCTGGGGCCAACGTCCTGACTTTC. Protein: CASSYSGSGANVLTF.

The chain recombines TRBV2 with TRBJ2-7; TRBD2 matches 7 bases. There are 14 residues in the CDR3. Germline assignment: CDR1 SNHLY and CDR2 FYNNEI. The ends lost 5 bases at V and 4 bases at J; junction bases unmatched: 8. CDR3 in amino acids: CASSWGGGGYEQYF. In DNA form, the CDR3 reads TGTGCCAGCAGTTGGGGGGGTGGAGGTTACGAGCAGTACTTC. Full variable domain (missing parts from reference TRBV2 and TRBJ2-7): EPEVTQTPSHQVTQMGQEVILRCVPISNHLYFYWYRQILGQKVEFLVSFYNNEISEKSEIFDDQFSVERPDGSNFTLKIRSTKLEDSAMYFCASSWGGGGYEQYFGPGTRLTVT.

The chain employs TRBV11-2 and TRBJ2-7; the match to TRBD2 covers 7 bases. Per the germline V gene, CDR1 is SGHAT and CDR2 is FQNNGV. CDR3 length: 15 amino acids. V lost 5 bases and J lost 3; bases outside the gene matches: 10. The CDR3 sequence: CASSITSSGGYEQYF. CDR3 DNA: TGTGCCAGCAGCATTACTTCTAGCGGCGGCTACGAGCAGTACTTC. The full variable domain, rest sourced from reference TRBV11-2 and TRBJ2-7, is EAGVAQSPRYKIIEKRQSVAFWCNPISGHATLYWYQQILGQGPKLLIQFQNNGVVDDSQLPKDRFSAERLKGVDSTLKIQPAKLEDSAVYLCASSITSSGGYEQYFGPGTRLTVT.